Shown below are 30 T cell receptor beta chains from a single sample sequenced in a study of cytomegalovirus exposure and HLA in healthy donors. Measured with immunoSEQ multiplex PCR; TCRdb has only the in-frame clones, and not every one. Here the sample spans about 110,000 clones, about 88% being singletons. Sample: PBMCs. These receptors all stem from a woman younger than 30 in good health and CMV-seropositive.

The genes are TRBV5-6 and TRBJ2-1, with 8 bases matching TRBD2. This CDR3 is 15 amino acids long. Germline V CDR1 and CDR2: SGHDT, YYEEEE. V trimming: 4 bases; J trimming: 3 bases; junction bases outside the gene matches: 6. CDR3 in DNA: TGTGCCAGCAGCCCCGGTCTAGCGGGCTACAATGAGCAGTTCTTC. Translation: CASSPGLAGYNEQFF.

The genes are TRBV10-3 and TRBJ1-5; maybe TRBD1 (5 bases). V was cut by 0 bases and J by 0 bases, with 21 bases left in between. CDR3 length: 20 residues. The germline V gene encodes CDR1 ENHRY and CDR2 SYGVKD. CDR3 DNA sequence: TGTGCCATCAGTGAGTCTGTATCGTATAACAGGACGAATAGCAATCAGCCCCAGCATTTT. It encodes CAISESVSYNRTNSNQPQHF.

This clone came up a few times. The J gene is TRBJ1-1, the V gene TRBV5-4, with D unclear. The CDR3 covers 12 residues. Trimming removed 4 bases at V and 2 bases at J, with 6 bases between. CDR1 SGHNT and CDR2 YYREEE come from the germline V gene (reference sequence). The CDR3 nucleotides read TGTGCCAGCAGCGGCTTAAACACTGAAGCTTTCTTT. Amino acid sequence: CASSGLNTEAFF.

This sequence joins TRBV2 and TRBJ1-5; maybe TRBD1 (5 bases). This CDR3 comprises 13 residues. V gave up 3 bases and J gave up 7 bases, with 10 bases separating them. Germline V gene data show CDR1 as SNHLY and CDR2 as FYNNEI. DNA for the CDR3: TGTGCCAGCAGTGAGGGGGGAGGCCAGCCCCAGCATTTT. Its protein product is CASSEGGGQPQHF.

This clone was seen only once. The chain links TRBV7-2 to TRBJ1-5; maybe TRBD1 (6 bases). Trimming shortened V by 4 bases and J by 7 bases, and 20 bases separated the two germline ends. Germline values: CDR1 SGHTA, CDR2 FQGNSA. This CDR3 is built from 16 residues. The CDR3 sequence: CASSSEGRQGLQPQHF. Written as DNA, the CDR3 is TGTGCCAGCAGCTCAGAGGGTAGGCAGGGGTTACAGCCCCAGCATTTT.

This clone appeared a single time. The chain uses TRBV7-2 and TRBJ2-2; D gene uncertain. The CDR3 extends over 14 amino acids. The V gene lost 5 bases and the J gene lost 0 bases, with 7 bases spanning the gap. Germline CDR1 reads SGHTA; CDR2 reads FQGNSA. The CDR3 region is CASSQVANTGELFF. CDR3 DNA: TGTGCCAGCAGCCAGGTCGCGAACACCGGGGAGCTGTTTTTT.

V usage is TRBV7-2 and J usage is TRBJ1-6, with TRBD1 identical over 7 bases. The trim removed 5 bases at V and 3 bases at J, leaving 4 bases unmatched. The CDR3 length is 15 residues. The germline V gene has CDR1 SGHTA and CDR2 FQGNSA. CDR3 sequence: CASSPGQLYNSPLHF. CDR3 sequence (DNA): TGTGCCAGCAGCCCGGGACAGCTCTATAATTCACCCCTCCACTTT.

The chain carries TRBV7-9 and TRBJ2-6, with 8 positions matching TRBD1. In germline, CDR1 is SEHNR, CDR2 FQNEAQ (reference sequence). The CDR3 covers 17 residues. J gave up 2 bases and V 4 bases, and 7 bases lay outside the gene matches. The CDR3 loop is CASSSKQGEAGANVLTF. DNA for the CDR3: TGTGCCAGCAGCTCCAAACAGGGGGAGGCTGGGGCCAACGTCCTGACTTTC. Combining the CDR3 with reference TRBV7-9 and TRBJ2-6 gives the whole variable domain DTGVSQNPRHKITKRGQNVTFRCDPISEHNRLYWYRQTLGQGPEFLTYFQNEAQLEKSRLLSDRFSAERPKGSFSTLEIQRTEQGDSAMYLCASSSKQGEAGANVLTFGAGSRLTVL.

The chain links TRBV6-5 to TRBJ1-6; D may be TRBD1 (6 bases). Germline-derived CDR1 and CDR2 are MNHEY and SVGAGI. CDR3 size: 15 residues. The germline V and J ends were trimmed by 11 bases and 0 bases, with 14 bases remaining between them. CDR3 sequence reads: CASTTDSSYNSPLHF. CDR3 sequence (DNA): TGTGCCTCAACTACGGACAGCTCCTATAATTCACCCCTCCACTTT.

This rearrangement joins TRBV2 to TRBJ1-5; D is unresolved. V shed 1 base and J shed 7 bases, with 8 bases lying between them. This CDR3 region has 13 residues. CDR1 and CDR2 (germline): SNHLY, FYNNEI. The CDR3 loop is CASSEDRHQPQHF. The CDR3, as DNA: TGTGCCAGCAGTGAAGACAGACACCAGCCCCAGCATTTT. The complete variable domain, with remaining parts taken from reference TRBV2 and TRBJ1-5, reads EPEVTQTPSHQVTQMGQEVILRCVPISNHLYFYWYRQILGQKVEFLVSFYNNEISEKSEIFDDQFSVERPDGSNFTLKIRSTKLEDSAMYFCASSEDRHQPQHFGDGTRLSIL.

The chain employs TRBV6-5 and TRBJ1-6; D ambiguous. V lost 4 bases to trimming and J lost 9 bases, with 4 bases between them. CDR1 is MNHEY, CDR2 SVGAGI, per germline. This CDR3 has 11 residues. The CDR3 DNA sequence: TGTGCCAGCAGTTCGGGTTCACCCCTCCACTTT. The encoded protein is CASSSGSPLHF.

The CDR3: CASSLPITGDLFVSYEQYF. Written as DNA, the CDR3 is TGTGCCAGCAGTTTACCAATTACAGGGGATTTGTTCGTTTCCTACGAGCAGTACTTC. The J gene is TRBJ2-7, the V gene TRBV28, with 7 positions matching TRBD1. Germline assignment: CDR1 MDHEN and CDR2 SYDVKM. Trimming took 2 bases from V and 1 from J; bases not matched to a gene: 17. This CDR3 spans 19 amino acids.

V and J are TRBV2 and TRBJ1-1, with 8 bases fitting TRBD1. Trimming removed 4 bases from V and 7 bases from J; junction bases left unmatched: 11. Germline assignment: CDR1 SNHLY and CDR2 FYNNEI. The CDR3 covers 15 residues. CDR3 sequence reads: CASSADRASAVEAFF. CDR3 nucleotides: TGTGCCAGCAGTGCGGACAGGGCCTCGGCGGTTGAAGCTTTCTTT.

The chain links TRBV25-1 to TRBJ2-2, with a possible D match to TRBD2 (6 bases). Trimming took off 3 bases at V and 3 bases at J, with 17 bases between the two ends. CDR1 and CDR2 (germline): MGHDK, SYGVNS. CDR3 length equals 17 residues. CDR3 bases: TGTGCCAGCAGTGAGCCCCCGGGATGGAGGGACACCGGGGAGCTGTTTTTT. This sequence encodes CASSEPPGWRDTGELFF.

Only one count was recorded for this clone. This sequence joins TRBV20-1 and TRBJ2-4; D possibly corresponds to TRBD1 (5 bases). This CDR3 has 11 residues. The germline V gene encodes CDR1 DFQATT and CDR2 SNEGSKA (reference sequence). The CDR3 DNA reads TGCATCGCCCAGGGAAAAAACATTCAGTACTTC. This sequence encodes CIAQGKNIQYF.

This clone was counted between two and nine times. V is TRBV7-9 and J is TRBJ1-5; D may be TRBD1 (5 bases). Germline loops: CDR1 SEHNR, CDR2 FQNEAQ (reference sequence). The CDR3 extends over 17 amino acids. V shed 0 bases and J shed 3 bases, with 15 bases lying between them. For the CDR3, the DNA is TGTGCCAGCAGCTTAGCGAGCACAGGCCGCGCCAATCAGCCCCAGCATTTT. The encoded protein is CASSLASTGRANQPQHF.

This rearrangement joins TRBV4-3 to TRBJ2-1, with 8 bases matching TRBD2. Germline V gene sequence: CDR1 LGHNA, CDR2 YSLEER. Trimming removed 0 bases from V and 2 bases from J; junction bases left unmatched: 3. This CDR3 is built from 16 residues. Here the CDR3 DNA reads TGCGCCAGCAGCCAAGAAGCGGGGGAGCCCTACAATGAGCAGTTCTTC. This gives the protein CASSQEAGEPYNEQFF.

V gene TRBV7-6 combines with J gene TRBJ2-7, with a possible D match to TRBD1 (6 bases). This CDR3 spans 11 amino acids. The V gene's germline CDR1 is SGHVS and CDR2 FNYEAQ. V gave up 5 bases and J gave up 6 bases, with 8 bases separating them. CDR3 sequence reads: CASSLDSEQYF. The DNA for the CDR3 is TGTGCCAGCAGCCTGGACAGCGAGCAGTACTTC.

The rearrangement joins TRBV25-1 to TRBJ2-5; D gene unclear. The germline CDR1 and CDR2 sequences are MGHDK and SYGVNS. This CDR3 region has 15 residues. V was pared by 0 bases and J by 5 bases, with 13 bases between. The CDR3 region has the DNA TGTGCCAGCAGTGAATATATTCTCGCCGGGGAGACCCAGTACTTC. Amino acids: CASSEYILAGETQYF.

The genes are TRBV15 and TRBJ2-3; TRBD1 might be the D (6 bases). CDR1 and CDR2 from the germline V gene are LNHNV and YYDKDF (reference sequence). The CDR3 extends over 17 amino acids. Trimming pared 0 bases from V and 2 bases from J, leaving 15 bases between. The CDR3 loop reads CATSRENSGHPTDTQYF. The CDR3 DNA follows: TGTGCCACCAGCAGAGAAAATTCGGGACACCCCACAGATACGCAGTATTTT.

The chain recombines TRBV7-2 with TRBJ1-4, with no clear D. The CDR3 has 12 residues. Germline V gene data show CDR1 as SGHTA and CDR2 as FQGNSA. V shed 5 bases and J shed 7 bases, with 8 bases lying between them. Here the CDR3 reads CASSPFGEKLFF. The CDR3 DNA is TGTGCCAGCAGCCCTTTCGGTGAAAAACTGTTTTTT.

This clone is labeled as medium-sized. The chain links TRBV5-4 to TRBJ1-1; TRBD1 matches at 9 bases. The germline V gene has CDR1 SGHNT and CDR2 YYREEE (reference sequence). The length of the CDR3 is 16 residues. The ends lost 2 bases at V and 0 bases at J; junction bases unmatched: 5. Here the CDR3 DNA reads TGTGCCAGCAGCTTAACAGGGGGCGGCATGAACACTGAAGCTTTCTTT. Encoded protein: CASSLTGGGMNTEAFF.

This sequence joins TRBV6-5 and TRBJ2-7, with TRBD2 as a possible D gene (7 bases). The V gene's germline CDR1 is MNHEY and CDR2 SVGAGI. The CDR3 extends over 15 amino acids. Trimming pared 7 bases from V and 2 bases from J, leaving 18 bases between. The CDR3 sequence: CASTGGGGRTYEQYF. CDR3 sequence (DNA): TGTGCCAGCACGGGTGGCGGGGGCCGTACCTACGAGCAGTACTTC.

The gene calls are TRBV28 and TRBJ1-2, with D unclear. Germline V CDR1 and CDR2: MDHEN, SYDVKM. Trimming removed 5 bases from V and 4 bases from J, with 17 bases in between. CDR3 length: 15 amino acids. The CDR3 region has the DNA TGTGCCAGCAGTCCCCGACCGGGTAGGCCCTATGGCTACACCTTC. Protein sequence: CASSPRPGRPYGYTF.

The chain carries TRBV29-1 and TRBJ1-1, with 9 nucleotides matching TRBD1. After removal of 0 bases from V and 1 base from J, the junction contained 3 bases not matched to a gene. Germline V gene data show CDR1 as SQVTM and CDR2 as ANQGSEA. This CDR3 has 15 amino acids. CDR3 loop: CSVEEGTGRNTEAFF. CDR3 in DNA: TGCAGCGTTGAAGAGGGGACAGGGAGGAACACTGAAGCTTTCTTT.

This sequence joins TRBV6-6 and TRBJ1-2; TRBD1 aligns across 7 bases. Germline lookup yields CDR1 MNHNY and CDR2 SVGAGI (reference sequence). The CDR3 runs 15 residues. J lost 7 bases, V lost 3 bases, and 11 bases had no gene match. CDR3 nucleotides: TGTGCCAGCAGTTATGCGGAGACAGGGTCGAGTGGCTACACCTTC. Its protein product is CASSYAETGSSGYTF.

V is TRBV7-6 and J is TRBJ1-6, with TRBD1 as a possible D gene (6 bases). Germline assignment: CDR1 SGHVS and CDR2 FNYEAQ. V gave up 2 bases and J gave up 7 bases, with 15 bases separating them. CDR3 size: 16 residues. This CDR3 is CASSLKEQGSNSPLHF. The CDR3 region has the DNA TGTGCCAGCAGCTTAAAAGAACAGGGCTCGAATTCACCCCTCCACTTT.

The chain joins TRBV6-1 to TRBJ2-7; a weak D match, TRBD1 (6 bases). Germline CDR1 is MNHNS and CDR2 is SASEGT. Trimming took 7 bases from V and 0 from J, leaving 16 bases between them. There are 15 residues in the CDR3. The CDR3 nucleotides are TGTGCCAGCAACTTAAGGCAGGACAGCTCCTACGAGCAGTACGTC. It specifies CASNLRQDSSYEQYV.

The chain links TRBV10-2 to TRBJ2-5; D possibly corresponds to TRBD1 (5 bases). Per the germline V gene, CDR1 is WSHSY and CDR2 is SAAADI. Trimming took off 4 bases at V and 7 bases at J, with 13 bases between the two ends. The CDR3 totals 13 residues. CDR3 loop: CASSGKGHGTQYF. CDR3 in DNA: TGCGCCAGCAGTGGAAAGGGGCACGGGACCCAGTACTTC.

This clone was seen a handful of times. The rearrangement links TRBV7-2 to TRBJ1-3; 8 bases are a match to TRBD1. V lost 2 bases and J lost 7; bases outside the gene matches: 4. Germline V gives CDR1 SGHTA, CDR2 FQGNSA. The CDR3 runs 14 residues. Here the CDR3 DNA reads TGTGCCAGCAGCTTAATCGGACAGGGCAACACCATATATTTT. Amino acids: CASSLIGQGNTIYF.